There are many counts of the clone carrying this T cell receptor beta chain. Its target is not known. The entry originates in a study of neurological immune-mediated disorders. With 10-nucleotide random UMIs included, cDNA was synthesized by 5'RACE. TCRdb analysed the 5' RACE reads with MiXCR anew, one entry per CDR3 protein. Of around 20,000 distinct CDR3 sequences listed, approximately 13% are singletons. Trimming pared 7 bases from V and 3 bases from J, leaving 19 bases between. This CDR3 is built from 14 residues. From germline, CDR1 is DFQATT and CDR2 SNEGSKA (reference sequence). Broader study findings: While HTLV-1-associated myelopathy showed the greatest TCR clonal expansion, multiple sclerosis showed the least, falling below healthy controls.

Specimen: PBMCs. V and J are TRBV20-1 and TRBJ2-7; D possibly uses TRBD1 or TRBD2 (5 bases each). The TCR sequence derives from a woman aged 55-70 years with HTLV-1-associated myelopathy (HAM/TSP). The CDR3 sequence: CSVIEGRLGYEQYF. In DNA, the CDR3 is TGCAGTGTCATCGAGGGGCGCCTCGGCTACGAGCAGTACTTC.